One sample yielded the 18 T cell receptor beta chains listed below, sequenced in a study of shared clonotypes between healthy human individuals. This table comes from immunoSEQ multiplex PCR, and its TCRdb copy is limited to in-frame clones, with some not included. This sample carries millions of clones, approximately 94% of them seen once, and the ten largest clones take 0.11% to 0.15%. The sequenced material came from naive CD4+ T cells sorted from blood. Subset in this sample: CD45RA+ positively selected. The origin of the receptors is a man between 18 and 35 years old in good health.

The chain joins TRBV6-6 to TRBJ2-2, with 8 bases that match TRBD1. The CDR3 runs 13 residues. J lost 8 bases, V lost 10 bases, and 9 bases had no gene match. CDR1 and CDR2 (germline): MNHNY, SVGAGI (reference sequence). CDR3 DNA: TGTGCCACCCGCAGGGGGCCGGAAGGGGAGCTGTTTTTT. Translated, it gives CATRRGPEGELFF.

The chain has TRBV6-6 and TRBJ1-5; D not resolved. Germline lookup yields CDR1 MNHNY and CDR2 SVGAGI (reference sequence). There are 14 residues in the CDR3. Trimming stripped 4 bases from V and 3 bases from J, with 10 bases between. CDR3 loop: CASSFGQVNQPQHF. The CDR3 DNA sequence: TGTGCCAGCAGTTTTGGCCAGGTCAATCAGCCCCAGCATTTT.

The rearrangement joins TRBV5-4 to TRBJ2-1; 12 nucleotides line up with TRBD1. The CDR3 runs to 17 residues. Losses at the gene ends were 0 bases for V and 5 bases for J; bases not matched to a gene: 6. Germline assignment: CDR1 SGHNT and CDR2 YYREEE (reference sequence). CDR3 coding DNA: TGTGCCAGCAGCTTGGGTCCGGGACAGGGGGCCGACAATGAGCAGTTCTTC. This translates into CASSLGPGQGADNEQFF.

The chain uses TRBV7-9 and TRBJ2-7; D not resolved. CDR1 SEHNR and CDR2 FQNEAQ come from the germline V gene (reference sequence). Trimming removed 5 bases from V and 3 bases from J, with 20 bases in between. The length of the CDR3 is 16 residues. CDR3 amino acids: CASSPARLATIYEQYF. CDR3 sequence (DNA): TGTGCCAGCAGCCCCGCCCGGTTAGCTACAATCTACGAGCAGTACTTC.

The gene calls are TRBV2 and TRBJ2-3; D might be TRBD2 (6 bases). The CDR3 is 16 amino acids. Trimming stripped 0 bases from V and 4 bases from J, with 14 bases between. Germline V lookup: CDR1 SNHLY, CDR2 FYNNEI. This CDR3 reads CASSEARRAEADTQYF. CDR3 nucleotides: TGTGCCAGCAGTGAAGCTCGGAGGGCCGAGGCAGATACGCAGTATTTT.

The genes are TRBV21-1 and TRBJ2-7; TRBD1 was called by the table and not checked on the DNA. TRBV21-1 is a pseudogene. This CDR3 spans 17 amino acids. CDR3 in amino acids: CASSARGGQGNFYEQYF. The DNA for the CDR3 is TGTGCCAGCAGCGCCCGAGGTGGACAGGGCAATTTCTACGAGCAGTACTTC.

The rearrangement links TRBV19 to TRBJ1-3; D uncertain. The germline V gene encodes CDR1 LNHDA and CDR2 SQIVND (reference sequence). V lost 5 bases, J lost 0 bases, and 11 bases lay in between. The CDR3 extends over 15 amino acids. The CDR3 DNA sequence: TGTGCCAGTAGTGCGGGCGTTGGCTCTGGAAACACCATATATTTT. It is translated as CASSAGVGSGNTIYF.

The chain joins TRBV21-1 to TRBJ2-3. TRBV21-1 is described as a pseudogene. This CDR3 has 14 residues. CDR3: CASSKKGITDTQYF. The CDR3 bases are TGTGCCAGCAGCAAAAAGGGAATCACAGATACGCAGTATTTT.

The rearrangement joins TRBV7-8 to TRBJ2-5; 10 bases align to TRBD2. Germline trimming cut 1 base from V and 3 bases from J; bases unmatched to any gene: 14. The CDR3 loop spans 19 amino acids. Germline V gene sequence: CDR1 SGHVS, CDR2 FQNEAQ. The CDR3 is CASSLDLLPIAGGEETQYF. As DNA, the CDR3 is TGTGCCAGCAGCTTAGACCTTCTCCCTATAGCGGGGGGTGAAGAGACCCAGTACTTC.

This clone was picked up one time. The J gene is TRBJ2-7, the V gene TRBV13; maybe TRBD1 (6 bases). CDR1 and CDR2 (germline): PRHDT, FYEKMQ (reference sequence). Trimming took off 2 bases at V and 0 bases at J, with 11 bases between the two ends. This CDR3 has 15 amino acids. This CDR3 reads CASSLWQGHSYEQYF. The CDR3 DNA is TGTGCCAGCAGCTTATGGCAGGGGCACTCCTACGAGCAGTACTTC.

The CDR3 loop reads CACGPGNEKLFF. CDR3 DNA sequence: TGTGCCTGCGGGCCGGGTAATGAAAAACTGTTTTTT. The genes are TRBV30 and TRBJ1-4; D not resolved. The CDR3 contains 12 residues. V lost 6 bases and J 4 bases, leaving 9 bases between the germline ends. The germline gives CDR1 GTSNPN, CDR2 SVGIG (reference sequence). The complete variable domain, with remaining parts taken from reference TRBV30 and TRBJ1-4, reads SQTIHQWPATLVQPVGSPLSLECTVEGTSNPNLYWYRQAAGRGLQLLFYSVGIGQISSEVPQNLSASRPQDRQFILSSKKLLLSDSGFYLCACGPGNEKLFFGSGTQLSVL.

This chain links TRBV29-1 with TRBJ2-7; 7 bases match TRBD1. The junction had 4 bases not matched to a gene; V was cut back by 6 bases and J by 2 bases. The germline gives CDR1 SQVTM, CDR2 ANQGSEA. There are 12 residues in the CDR3. This chain's CDR3 is CSVSGQTYEQYF. The CDR3 region has the DNA TGCAGCGTCTCGGGACAGACCTACGAGCAGTACTTC.

The J gene is TRBJ2-3, the V gene TRBV6-1; 7 nucleotides align to TRBD1. Germline loops: CDR1 MNHNS, CDR2 SASEGT. V shed 6 bases and J 1 base; nucleotides not matched to a gene: 7. CDR3 length equals 15 residues. CDR3 sequence (DNA): TGTGCCAGCAGCCCTCTAGGGACAGGCACAGATACGCAGTATTTT. This gives the protein CASSPLGTGTDTQYF.

This clone came up once. The V gene is TRBV4-1, the J gene TRBJ2-7, with D perhaps assigned TRBD1 or TRBD2 (6 bases each). The germline CDR1 and CDR2 sequences are MGHRA and YSYEKL. V lost 4 bases, J lost 1 base, and 17 bases lay in between. The CDR3 runs to 16 residues. The CDR3 region is CASSPQGWGVSYEQYF. The CDR3 nucleotides are TGCGCCAGCAGCCCCCAGGGGTGGGGGGTATCCTACGAGCAGTACTTC.

V gene TRBV2 combines with J gene TRBJ1-3; 8 bases fit TRBD1. The trim removed 5 bases at V and 4 bases at J, leaving 7 bases unmatched. This CDR3 comprises 15 residues. The germline CDR1 and CDR2 sequences are SNHLY and FYNNEI. CDR3 sequence: CASSYGQGSGNTIYF. In DNA form, the CDR3 reads TGTGCCAGCAGTTATGGACAGGGCTCAGGAAACACCATATATTTT.

The chain joins TRBV5-5 to TRBJ2-7; TRBD2 might be the D (5 bases). V lost 3 bases, J lost 3 bases, and 10 bases lay in between. Germline loops: CDR1 SGHKS, CDR2 YYEKEE (reference sequence). The CDR3 spans 13 residues. This CDR3 is CASSSGLGYEQYF. The CDR3 bases are TGTGCCAGCAGCTCTGGACTCGGCTACGAGCAGTACTTC.

V gene TRBV9 combines with J gene TRBJ1-5; 8 bases fit TRBD1. Per the germline V gene, CDR1 is SGDLS and CDR2 is YYNGEE. The CDR3 consists of 14 residues. Trimming at V came to 4 bases and at J to 6 bases, leaving 6 bases not matched to a gene. CDR3 loop: CASSSEQGVQPQHF. CDR3 coding DNA: TGTGCCAGCAGCTCAGAACAGGGGGTTCAGCCCCAGCATTTT. The full variable domain, its missing parts supplied by reference TRBV9 and TRBJ1-5, is DSGVTQTPKHLITATGQRVTLRCSPRSGDLSVYWYQQSLDQGLQFLIQYYNGEERAKGNILERFSAQQFPDLHSELNLSSLELGDSALYFCASSSEQGVQPQHFGDGTRLSIL.

This clone showed up just once. The chain uses TRBV20-1 and TRBJ2-1; the match to TRBD2 covers 7 bases. Germline V CDR1 and CDR2: DFQATT, SNEGSKA (reference sequence). Germline trimming cut 6 bases from V and 9 bases from J; bases unmatched to any gene: 5. The CDR3 length is 11 residues. The DNA of the CDR3 is TGCAGTGCGGGGGGGTTGGGTGAGCAGTTCTTC. Protein: CSAGGLGEQFF.